This entry features one TCR beta chain sequence. The same CDR3 also results from other DNA sequences found in this sample. This specimen belongs to a study of blood T cell repertoires in COVID-19. Study background: Acute and convalescent COVID-19 specimens originated in the United States, Italy and Spain. The cDNA or gDNA used as material had been derived from T cells, B-cell-depleted T cells, or PBMCs.

The CDR3 has 15 residues. Germline CDR1 is KGHSH and CDR2 is LQKENI. V was clipped by 2 bases and J by 1 base; unmatched bases: 2. Methods used by the authors: Amplification with reference gene primers provided the estimates of nucleated cell counts. Only in-frame clones appear in the TCRdb table, and some are missing; sequencing was by immunoSEQ multiplex PCR. That table furnishes V, J and clone size, whereas the DNA furnished D and trimming. The top ten clones hold about 1.5% of a sample with about 400,000 clones, roughly 88% of them seen once. Sequenced: peripheral blood. The chain links TRBV18 to TRBJ1-5; the match to TRBD1 covers 7 bases. This clonotype originated in a young woman with active or convalescent COVID-19. The CDR3 DNA is TGTGCCAGCTCACCAGACAGGGTGAGCAATCAGCCCCAGCATTTT. Its translation: CASSPDRVSNQPQHF.